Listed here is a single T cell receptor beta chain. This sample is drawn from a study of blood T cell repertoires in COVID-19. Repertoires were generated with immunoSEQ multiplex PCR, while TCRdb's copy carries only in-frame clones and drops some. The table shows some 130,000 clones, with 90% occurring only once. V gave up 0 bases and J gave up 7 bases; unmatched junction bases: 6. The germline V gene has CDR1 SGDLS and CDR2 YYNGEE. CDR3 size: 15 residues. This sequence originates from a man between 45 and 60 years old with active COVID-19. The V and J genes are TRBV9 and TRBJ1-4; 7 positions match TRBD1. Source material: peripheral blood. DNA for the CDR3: TGTGCCAGCAGCGTAGCAGCAGGGGGAGGTGAAAAACTGTTTTTT. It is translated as CASSVAAGGGEKLFF.